This T cell receptor beta chain was identified in a study of response to subunit inactivated influenza vaccine. This clonotype has more than one count but fewer than ten. Its target is unknown. This CDR3 has 14 residues. From germline, CDR1 is DFQATT and CDR2 SNEGSKA (reference sequence). V lost 6 bases to trimming and J lost 4 bases; unmatched junction nucleotides: 3. TCRdb re-analysed the RT-PCR reads in MiXCR, keeping a single row per CDR3 protein. In the table there are approximately 700,000 distinct CDR3 sequences, approximately 15% of which are singletons. Study results and caveats: New T cells are recruited in small numbers by each seasonal influenza vaccination, according to the authors' suggestion.

This TCR came from a man between 45 and 60 years old who received an inactivated influenza vaccine. The sequencing used PBMCs from blood, collected 11 to 12 days after vaccination. This chain links TRBV20-1 with TRBJ2-3; 14 nucleotides agree with TRBD2. The CDR3 DNA reads as TGCAGTGCCCAGACTAGCGGGAGGGCAGATACGCAGTATTTT. It translates to CSAQTSGRADTQYF.